This TCR beta chain was captured by sequencing in a study of T cells after yellow fever vaccination. This clonotype was counted only a few times. What it binds is not known. TCRdb re-called the 5' RACE reads with MiXCR, one entry per CDR3 protein. The table shows 500,000 to 650,000 distinct CDR3 sequences, with 10% to 15% occurring only once. Findings of the study overall: The booster saw the reappearance of most primary-vaccination clones (roughly 97% CD4, 70% to 90% CD8).

This specimen was PBMCs, taken on the day of the yellow fever booster vaccination. This sequence was found in a man between 25 and 39 years old who received the YFV17D yellow fever vaccine.

The CDR3 bases are TGTGCCAGCAGCCCCGGGAATAACCCAGAGCAGTACTTC. Its translation is CASSPGNNPEQYF. The chain joins TRBV11-1 to TRBJ2-7; D might be TRBD2 (5 bases). CDR1 is SGHAT and CDR2 is FQDESV in the germline V gene (reference sequence). CDR3 size: 13 residues. With 5 bases removed from V and 7 bases from J, the gap between germline ends came to 15 bases.